This T cell receptor beta chain stems from a study of T cell responses to AZD1222 COVID-19 vaccine. Study-level points and caveats: Regions 160-218 and 743-854 held dominance among vaccine-associated CD4 TCRs, which spanned spike. Spike-specific TCRs gained breadth and depth after people received two AZD1222 doses. Targeting of unmutated variant regions was reportedly seen in nearly half of spike-specific TCRs.

This table comes from immunoSEQ multiplex PCR, and its TCRdb copy is limited to in-frame clones, with some not included. The sample shows around 95,000 clones, around 87% of them seen only once. Comments on this clone: No antigen is known for it.

This TCR was sampled from an adult in good health. The sequencing used peripheral blood, collected on day 0 of MenACWY control vaccination.

CDR3 in DNA: TGTGCCAGCAGTGAACAACCAGGGGGGTACGAGCAGTACTTC. Translating it yields CASSEQPGGYEQYF. The chain combines TRBV6-1 with TRBJ2-7; TRBD1 might be the D (7 bases). The CDR3 has 14 residues. Per the germline V gene, CDR1 is MNHNS and CDR2 is SASEGT. V was pared by 2 bases and J by 4 bases, with 12 bases between.